This T cell receptor (beta chain) was sequenced during a study of CD8+CD57+ T cells in acquired aplastic anemia. Study-wide background: The DNA of sorted CD4+ and CD8+ cells averaged around 3.2 ug. Study-level points and caveats: With respect to CD8+ Simpson's diversity, patients and controls did not differ significantly. Patients had twenty-nine CD8+ CDR3 sequences in common with controls (the shared set).

With 5 bases removed from V and 5 bases from J, the gap between germline ends came to 10 bases. Germline lookup yields CDR1 SNHLY and CDR2 FYNNEI. The length of the CDR3 is 13 residues. Patients who underwent sequencing had shown CD8+CD57+ cell expansion by flow cytometry. Severe acquired aplastic anemia was present in every patient. Notes on this clonotype: Its target is not known.

Genomic DNA served as template for TCR beta VDJ and CDR3 profiling. A single record per CDR3 protein comes from TCRdb applying MiXCR to the reads. The table shows roughly 500,000 distinct CDR3 sequences, with 25% to 40% occurring only once. The sequence came from a human donor with aplastic anemia. The rearrangement joins TRBV2 to TRBJ2-1; no clear D gene. Material for sequencing was sorted CD4+, CD8+, or CD8+CD57+ T cells (not recorded which) from PBMCs. The CDR3 protein is CASSFTSNNEQFF. The CDR3, as DNA: TGTGCCAGCAGTTTCACATCGAACAATGAGCAGTTCTTC.